Listed below are T cell receptor beta chains from one sample, sequenced in a study of OX40 agonist ivuxolimab in advanced cancers. The protocol was immunoSEQ multiplex PCR, while the TCRdb copy is restricted to in-frame clones and leaves out a portion. Of around 100,000 clones in the sample, 85% to 90% were seen once. The sample consisted of CD4+ or CD8+ T cells sorted from blood, taken in a trial of the OX40 agonist ivuxolimab. The receptors were sampled from an adult with an advanced solid tumor such as melanoma, head and neck, liver or kidney cancer. The conserved cysteine and the conserved F or W are not part of the CDR3 here. Clone size appears in some rows only: once, few, many, or a class for an expanded clone.

v_gene: TRBV5-1; abundance: -; CDR3aa: ASSLDGFNEKLF
v_gene: TRBV9; abundance: -; CDR3aa: ASSVGGGTTEAF
v_gene: TRBV9; abundance: -; CDR3aa: ASSVNPSGDRGDFTQF
v_gene: TRBV7-8; abundance: -; CDR3aa: ASSLGATGGKNYNEQF
v_gene: TRBV2; abundance: -; CDR3aa: ASNEGVFYEQY
v_gene: TRBV19; abundance: -; CDR3aa: ASSIQRGNQPQH
v_gene: TRBV19; abundance: -; CDR3aa: ASSIYRDYNSPLH
v_gene: TRBV6-1; abundance: -; CDR3aa: ASSETWRPRNYGYT
v_gene: TRBV11-2; abundance: -; CDR3aa: ASRLRTHYEQY
v_gene: TRBV7-3; abundance: -; CDR3aa: ASSRTSYNEQF
v_gene: TRBV29-1; abundance: -; CDR3aa: SVAGVYEQY
v_gene: TRBV19; abundance: -; CDR3aa: ASSATGAYGYT
v_gene: TRBV9; abundance: -; CDR3aa: ASSVGRGNTIY
v_gene: TRBV6-6; abundance: -; CDR3aa: ASSALTGSGEAF
v_gene: TRBV11-1; abundance: -; CDR3aa: ASSRNYEQY
v_gene: TRBV9; abundance: -; CDR3aa: ASSVGWDEQF
v_gene: TRBV29-1; abundance: -; CDR3aa: SVEGQGKTDTQY
v_gene: TRBV7-8; abundance: -; CDR3aa: ASSPRQGYSGANVLT
v_gene: TRBV9; abundance: -; CDR3aa: ASSELAGDYNEQF
v_gene: TRBV9; abundance: few; CDR3aa: ASSSGQLNTIY
v_gene: TRBV28; abundance: -; CDR3aa: ASSSTVYEQY
v_gene: TRBV19; abundance: -; CDR3aa: ASTTDSRRDTEAF
v_gene: TRBV7-7; abundance: -; CDR3aa: ASSLPRQTQETQY
v_gene: TRBV5-4; abundance: -; CDR3aa: ASSRTTGNTIY
v_gene: TRBV2; abundance: -; CDR3aa: ASRSEGTGGKLF
v_gene: TRBV2; abundance: -; CDR3aa: ASSERTPYNEQF
v_gene: TRBV5-4; abundance: -; CDR3aa: ASSLDVGRSYEQY
v_gene: TRBV27; abundance: -; CDR3aa: ASSSRTLAYNEQF
v_gene: TRBV10-2; abundance: once; CDR3aa: ASIEPGGTGELF
v_gene: TRBV15; abundance: -; CDR3aa: ATSSQGAGANVLT
v_gene: TRBV7-8; abundance: -; CDR3aa: ASSPQSKSSSYNSPLH
v_gene: TRBV6-1; abundance: -; CDR3aa: ASTVSGGYYNEQF
v_gene: TRBV10-2; abundance: once; CDR3aa: ASSDNPPGLSSGANVLT